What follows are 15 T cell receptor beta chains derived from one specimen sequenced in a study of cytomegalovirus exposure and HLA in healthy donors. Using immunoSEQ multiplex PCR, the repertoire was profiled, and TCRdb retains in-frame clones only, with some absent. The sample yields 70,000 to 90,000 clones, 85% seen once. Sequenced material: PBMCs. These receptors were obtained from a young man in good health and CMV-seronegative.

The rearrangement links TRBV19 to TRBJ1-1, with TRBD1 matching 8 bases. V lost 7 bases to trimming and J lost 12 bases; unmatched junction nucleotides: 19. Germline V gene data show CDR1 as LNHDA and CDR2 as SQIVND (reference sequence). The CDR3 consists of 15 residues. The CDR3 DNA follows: TGTGCCAGTACCCTTAATTCCTGGACAGGGCCGAGAACTTTCTTT. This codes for CASTLNSWTGPRTFF.

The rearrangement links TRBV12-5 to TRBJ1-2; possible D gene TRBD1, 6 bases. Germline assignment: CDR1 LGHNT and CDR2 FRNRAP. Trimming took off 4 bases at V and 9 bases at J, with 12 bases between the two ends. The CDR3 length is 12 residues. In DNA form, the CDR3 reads TGTGCTAGTGGTTCACAGGGTCTGCGCTACACCTTC. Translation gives CASGSQGLRYTF.

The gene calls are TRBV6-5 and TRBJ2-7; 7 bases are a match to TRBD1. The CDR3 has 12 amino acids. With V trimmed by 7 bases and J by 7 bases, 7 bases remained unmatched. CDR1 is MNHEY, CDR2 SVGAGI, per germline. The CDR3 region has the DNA TGTGCCAGCACCCGAGGGGGCAGTGAGCAGTACTTC. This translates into CASTRGGSEQYF.

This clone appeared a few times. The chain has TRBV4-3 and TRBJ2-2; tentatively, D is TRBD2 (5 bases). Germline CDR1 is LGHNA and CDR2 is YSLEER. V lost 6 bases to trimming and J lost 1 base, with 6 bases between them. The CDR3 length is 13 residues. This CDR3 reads CASRRGNTGELFF. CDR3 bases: TGCGCCAGCAGACGGGGGAACACCGGGGAGCTGTTTTTT.

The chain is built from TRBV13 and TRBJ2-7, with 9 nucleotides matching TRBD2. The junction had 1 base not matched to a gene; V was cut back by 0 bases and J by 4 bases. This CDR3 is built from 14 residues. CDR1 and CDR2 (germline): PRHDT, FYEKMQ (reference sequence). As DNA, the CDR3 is TGTGCCAGCAGCTTAGGCCTAGCGGGGTACGAGCAGTACTTC. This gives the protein CASSLGLAGYEQYF.

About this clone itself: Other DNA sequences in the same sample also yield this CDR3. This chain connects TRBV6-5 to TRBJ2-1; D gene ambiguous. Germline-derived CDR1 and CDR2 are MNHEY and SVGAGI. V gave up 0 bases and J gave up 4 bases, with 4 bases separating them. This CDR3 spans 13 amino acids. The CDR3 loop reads CASSYSQYNEQFF. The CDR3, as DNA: TGTGCCAGCAGTTACTCACAGTACAATGAGCAGTTCTTC.

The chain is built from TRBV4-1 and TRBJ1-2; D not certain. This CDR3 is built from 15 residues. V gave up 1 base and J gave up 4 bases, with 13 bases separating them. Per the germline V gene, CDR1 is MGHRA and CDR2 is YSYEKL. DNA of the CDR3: TGCGCCAGCAGCCAAGGATATGAGGCGGCCTATGGCTACACCTTC. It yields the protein CASSQGYEAAYGYTF.

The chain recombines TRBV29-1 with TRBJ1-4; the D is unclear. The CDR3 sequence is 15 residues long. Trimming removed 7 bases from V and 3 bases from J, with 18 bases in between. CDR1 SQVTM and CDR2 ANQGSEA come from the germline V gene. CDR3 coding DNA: TGCAGCGCGACTCATTTTGGTGACGCTAATGAAAAACTGTTTTTT. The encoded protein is CSATHFGDANEKLFF.

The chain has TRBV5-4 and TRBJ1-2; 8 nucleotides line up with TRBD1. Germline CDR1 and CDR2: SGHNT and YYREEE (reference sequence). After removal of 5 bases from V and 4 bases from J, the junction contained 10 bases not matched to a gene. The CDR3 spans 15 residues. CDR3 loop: CASRNQGASGYGYTF. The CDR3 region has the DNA TGTGCCAGCAGAAACCAGGGGGCGTCCGGCTATGGCTACACCTTC.

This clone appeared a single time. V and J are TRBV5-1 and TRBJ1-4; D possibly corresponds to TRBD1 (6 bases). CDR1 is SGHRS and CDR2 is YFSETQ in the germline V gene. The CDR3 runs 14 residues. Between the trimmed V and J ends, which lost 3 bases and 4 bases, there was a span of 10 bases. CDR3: CASSSGQHNEKLFF. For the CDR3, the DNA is TGCGCCAGCAGCTCAGGACAGCATAATGAAAAACTGTTTTTT.

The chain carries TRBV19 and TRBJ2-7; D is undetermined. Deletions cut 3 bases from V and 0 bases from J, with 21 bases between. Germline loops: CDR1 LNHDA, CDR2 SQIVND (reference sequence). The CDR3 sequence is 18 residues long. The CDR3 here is CASSIRLFFGSSSYEQYF. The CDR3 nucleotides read TGTGCCAGTAGTATTCGGCTGTTTTTCGGCTCTAGCTCCTACGAGCAGTACTTC.

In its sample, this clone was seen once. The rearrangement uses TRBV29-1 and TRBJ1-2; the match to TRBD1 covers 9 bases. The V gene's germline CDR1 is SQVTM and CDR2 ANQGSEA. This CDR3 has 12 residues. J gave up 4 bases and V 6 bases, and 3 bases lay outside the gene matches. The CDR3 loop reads CSVPDRGYGYTF. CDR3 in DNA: TGCAGCGTCCCGGACAGGGGCTATGGCTACACCTTC.

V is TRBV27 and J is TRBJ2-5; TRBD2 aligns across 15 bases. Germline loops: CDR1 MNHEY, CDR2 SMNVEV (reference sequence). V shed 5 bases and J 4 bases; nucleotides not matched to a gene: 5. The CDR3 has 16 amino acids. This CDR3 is CASSPWTSGGVETQYF. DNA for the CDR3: TGTGCCAGCAGTCCCTGGACTAGCGGGGGGGTAGAGACCCAGTACTTC.

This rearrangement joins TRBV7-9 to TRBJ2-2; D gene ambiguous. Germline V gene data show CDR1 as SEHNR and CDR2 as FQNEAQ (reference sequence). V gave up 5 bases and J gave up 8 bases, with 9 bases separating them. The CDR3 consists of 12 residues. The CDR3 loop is CASSPQKGELFF. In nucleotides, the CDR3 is TGTGCCAGCAGCCCTCAGAAGGGGGAGCTGTTTTTT.

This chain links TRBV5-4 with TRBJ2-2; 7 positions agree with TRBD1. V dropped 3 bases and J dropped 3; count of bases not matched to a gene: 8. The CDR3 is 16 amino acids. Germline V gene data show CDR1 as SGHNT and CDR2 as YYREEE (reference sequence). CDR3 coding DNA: TGTGCCAGCAGCTCTGGACAGGAGAGGTACACCGGGGAGCTGTTTTTT. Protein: CASSSGQERYTGELFF.